The 21 T cell receptor beta chains below come from one sample, sequenced in a study of siplizumab effects on memory and regulatory T cells. Measured with immunoSEQ multiplex PCR; TCRdb has only the in-frame clones, and not every one. The sample yields under 140,000 clones, roughly 92% seen once. Sequencing used CD4+ T cells sorted from blood. These receptors all stem from a human donor in good health.

Only one count was recorded for this clone. This sequence joins TRBV29-1 and TRBJ1-2, with D possibly TRBD1 on 5 matching bases. Trimming pared 1 base from V and 8 bases from J, leaving 20 bases between. Germline-derived CDR1 and CDR2 are SQVTM and ANQGSEA. This CDR3 is 15 amino acids long. CDR3: CSVEASFEGRGGYTF. The CDR3 DNA reads TGCAGCGTTGAAGCGTCATTTGAGGGAAGGGGAGGCTACACCTTC.

This clone has a single count. The chain uses TRBV19 and TRBJ1-1, with D hard to call. Germline CDR1 LNHDA, CDR2 SQIVND (reference sequence). The CDR3 extends over 18 amino acids. V dropped 2 bases and J dropped 0 bases, with 19 bases sitting between them. CDR3 nucleotides: TGTGCCAGTAGTATACCAACTAGGGAGGGAAGGGTGAACACTGAAGCTTTCTTT. Translated: CASSIPTREGRVNTEAFF. The complete variable domain, with remaining parts taken from reference TRBV19 and TRBJ1-1, reads DGGITQSPKYLFRKEGQNVTLSCEQNLNHDAMYWYRQDPGQGLRLIYYSQIVNDFQKGDIAEGYSVSREKKESFPLTVTSAQKNPTAFYLCASSIPTREGRVNTEAFFGQGTRLTVV.

DNA for the CDR3: TGTGCCAGCAGCCCCGAGCCCAATCAGCCCCAGCATTTT. Amino acid sequence: CASSPEPNQPQHF. This chain links TRBV7-3 with TRBJ1-5; the D is unclear. V gave up 5 bases and J gave up 3 bases, with 8 bases separating them. The CDR3 runs to 13 residues. Germline V CDR1 and CDR2: SGHTA, FQGTGA.

The genes are TRBV18 and TRBJ1-2; 7 bases fit TRBD1. This CDR3 comprises 13 residues. Germline CDR1 is KGHSH and CDR2 is LQKENI. Unmatched junction bases numbered 3, after V lost 2 bases and J lost 6 bases. This CDR3 reads CASSPYGTDGYTF. CDR3 sequence (DNA): TGTGCCAGCTCACCATACGGGACAGATGGCTACACCTTC. The full variable domain, its missing parts supplied by reference TRBV18 and TRBJ1-2, is NAGVMQNPRHLVRRRGQEARLRCSPMKGHSHVYWYRQLPEEGLKFMVYLQKENIIDESGMPKERFSAEFPKEGPSILRIQQVVRGDSAAYFCASSPYGTDGYTFGSGTRLTVV.

The chain has TRBV5-6 and TRBJ2-2, with 7 positions matching TRBD1. Germline lookup yields CDR1 SGHDT and CDR2 YYEEEE. Trimming at V came to 0 bases and at J to 6 bases, leaving 2 bases not matched to a gene. This CDR3 contains 14 residues. CDR3 residues: CASSLDRGAGELFF. The CDR3 nucleotides are TGTGCCAGCAGCTTGGACAGGGGAGCCGGGGAGCTGTTTTTT. Together with reference TRBV5-6 and TRBJ2-2, the CDR3 gives the full variable domain: DAGVTQSPTHLIKTRGQQVTLRCSPKSGHDTVSWYQQALGQGPQFIFQYYEEEERQRGNFPDRFSGHQFPNYSSELNVNALLLGDSALYLCASSLDRGAGELFFGEGSRLTVL.

The chain uses TRBV5-1 and TRBJ1-3; 7 bases align to TRBD1. Per the germline V gene, CDR1 is SGHRS and CDR2 is YFSETQ. The CDR3 spans 14 residues. Germline trimming cut 4 bases from V and 4 bases from J; bases unmatched to any gene: 5. The CDR3, as DNA: TGCGCCAGCAGCACCGACAGGGCCGGAAACACCATATATTTT. The encoded protein is CASSTDRAGNTIYF.

In its sample, this clone was seen a few times. The rearrangement joins TRBV10-1 to TRBJ2-1; the D is unclear. The V gene lost 2 bases and the J gene lost 9 bases, with 5 bases spanning the gap. This CDR3 contains 11 residues. Germline lookup yields CDR1 WNHNN and CDR2 SYGVQD (reference sequence). CDR3 region: CASSEESEQFF. The CDR3 nucleotides are TGCGCCAGCAGTGAGGAGTCTGAGCAGTTCTTC.

The chain joins TRBV11-2 to TRBJ2-7; 9 bases are a match to TRBD1. CDR3 size: 15 residues. Germline V gene data show CDR1 as SGHAT and CDR2 as FQNNGV. Trimming took 7 bases from V and 6 from J; bases not matched to a gene: 13. The CDR3 nucleotides are TGTGCCAGCAACTCCATAACCGGGACAGGGACCGAGCAGTACTTC. Translated: CASNSITGTGTEQYF. Full variable domain (missing parts from reference TRBV11-2 and TRBJ2-7): EAGVAQSPRYKIIEKRQSVAFWCNPISGHATLYWYQQILGQGPKLLIQFQNNGVVDDSQLPKDRFSAERLKGVDSTLKIQPAKLEDSAVYLCASNSITGTGTEQYFGPGTRLTVT.

This chain connects TRBV28 to TRBJ1-1; D is uncertain. Germline assignment: CDR1 MDHEN and CDR2 SYDVKM. V lost 6 bases to trimming and J lost 4 bases, with 9 bases between them. CDR3 size: 12 residues. The CDR3 spells CASRGGGTEAFF. The CDR3 nucleotides are TGTGCCAGCAGGGGTGGAGGCACTGAAGCTTTCTTT.

The chain uses TRBV6-4 and TRBJ2-2; no reliable D call. CDR3 length equals 14 residues. Germline CDR1 reads MRHNA; CDR2 reads SNTAGT. Trimming removed 4 bases at V and 0 bases at J, with 6 bases between. CDR3 DNA: TGTGCCAGCAGTGTGCTAGCGAACACCGGGGAGCTGTTTTTT. It is translated as CASSVLANTGELFF.

The chain has TRBV5-1 and TRBJ2-6, with D possibly being TRBD1 or TRBD2 (5 bases each). The V gene lost 4 bases and the J gene lost 4 bases, with 15 bases spanning the gap. In germline, CDR1 is SGHRS, CDR2 YFSETQ. The CDR3 sequence is 16 residues long. The CDR3 sequence: CASSRDGRSGANVLTF. The CDR3, as DNA: TGCGCCAGCAGCCGGGACGGAAGGTCAGGGGCCAACGTCCTGACTTTC.

This chain joins TRBV4-2 and TRBJ2-7, with TRBD2 matching 9 bases. The CDR3 extends over 17 amino acids. Per the germline V gene, CDR1 is LGHNA and CDR2 is YNFKEQ. V shed 2 bases and J 6 bases; nucleotides not matched to a gene: 14. CDR3 sequence reads: CASSQYQGSGSSVEQYF. In DNA, the CDR3 is TGTGCCAGCAGCCAATACCAGGGTAGCGGGAGTTCGGTCGAGCAGTACTTC.

The rearrangement links TRBV6-5 to TRBJ1-2; the D is unclear. The CDR3 has 14 residues. V dropped 1 base and J dropped 1 base, with 7 bases sitting between them. CDR1 MNHEY and CDR2 SVGAGI come from the germline V gene. CDR3 sequence: CASSYYGGNYGYTF. The CDR3 nucleotides read TGTGCCAGCAGTTACTACGGAGGTAACTATGGCTACACCTTC.

CDR3 coding DNA: TGCGCCAGCAGCTTACAGGTCATGAACACTGAAGCTTTCTTT. Translation: CASSLQVMNTEAFF. This chain uses TRBV5-1 with TRBJ1-1, with D perhaps matching TRBD1 (5 bases). The CDR3 runs 14 residues. Between the trimmed V and J ends, which lost 2 bases and 0 bases, there was a span of 8 bases. Germline values: CDR1 SGHRS, CDR2 YFSETQ.

The chain recombines TRBV25-1 with TRBJ2-5; D gene ambiguous. The CDR3 has 12 amino acids. Per germline, CDR1 MGHDK and CDR2 SYGVNS. The V end lost 7 bases, the J end lost 2 bases, and 8 bases lay between the germline ends. The CDR3 region has the DNA TGTGCCAGCAAAAGGAGTCAAGAGACCCAGTACTTC. Residues: CASKRSQETQYF. Full variable domain (outside the CDR3, taken from reference TRBV25-1 and TRBJ2-5): EADIYQTPRYLVIGTGKKITLECSQTMGHDKMYWYQQDPGMELHLIHYSYGVNSTEKGDLSSESTVSRIRTEHFPLTLESARPSHTSQYLCASKRSQETQYFGPGTRLLVL.

This chain connects TRBV7-2 to TRBJ2-3, with TRBD2 identical over 7 bases. This CDR3 contains 13 residues. Losses at the gene ends were 7 bases for V and 3 bases for J; bases not matched to a gene: 4. CDR1 is SGHTA and CDR2 is FQGNSA in the germline V gene. CDR3 amino acids: CASTRGETDTQYF. DNA of the CDR3: TGTGCCAGCACCCGGGGGGAGACAGATACGCAGTATTTT.

A word on this clone: The junction shows a germline mismatch at one end, possibly a read error. V is TRBV7-2 and J is TRBJ2-7, with TRBD2 matching 7 bases. From germline, CDR1 is SGHTA and CDR2 FQGNSA. The CDR3 runs 12 residues. The CDR3 here is CASSLVAGEKDF. CDR3 nucleotides: TGTGCCAGCAGCTTAGTGGCGGGGGAAAAAGACTTC.

The chain joins TRBV7-8 to TRBJ1-5, with 8 bases lining up with TRBD1. CDR1 and CDR2 from the germline V gene are SGHVS and FQNEAQ. Trimming at V came to 5 bases and at J to 5 bases, leaving 2 bases not matched to a gene. The CDR3 sequence is 13 residues long. CDR3 bases: TGTGCCAGCAGCGTGACAGGGGATCAGCCCCAGCATTTT. Translation: CASSVTGDQPQHF.

A single count supports this clone. This chain joins TRBV19 and TRBJ2-3; a possible D gene is TRBD1 (5 bases). The CDR3 loop spans 16 amino acids. Trimming pared 5 bases from V and 3 bases from J, leaving 18 bases between. Germline CDR1 is LNHDA and CDR2 is SQIVND (reference sequence). The chain's CDR3 is CASSAPTGARTDTQYF. Written as DNA, the CDR3 is TGTGCCAGTAGTGCCCCAACAGGAGCTAGGACAGATACGCAGTATTTT.

V is TRBV27 and J is TRBJ2-5; 9 bases are a match to TRBD2. Germline V gives CDR1 MNHEY, CDR2 SMNVEV (reference sequence). This CDR3 is built from 16 residues. The trim removed 1 base at V and 5 bases at J, leaving 8 bases unmatched. Here the CDR3 reads CASSLYGSGGLETQYF. DNA for the CDR3: TGTGCCAGCAGTTTATATGGTAGCGGGGGTCTCGAGACCCAGTACTTC.

Details on this clone: One end of the junction is discordant with germline, which a read error may explain. This chain uses TRBV6-1 with TRBJ1-6; D might be TRBD1 (5 bases). CDR1 is MNHNS, CDR2 SASEGT, per germline. The CDR3 length is 12 residues. This CDR3 reads CASSSSETVRGF. The CDR3 bases are TGTGCCAGCAGTTCTTCAGAGACAGTTAGAGGTTTT.